The following is a TCR beta chain sequence with its context. No antigen is known for it. The sample is drawn from a study of cytomegalovirus exposure and HLA in healthy donors. Regarding the study as a whole: It was assumed in the presence/absence analyses that sequencing depth was roughly uniform across donors.

V gave up 7 bases and J gave up 1 base, with 17 bases separating them. The CDR3 totals 16 residues. The V gene's germline CDR1 is MNHNY and CDR2 SVGAGI (reference sequence). PCR amplification relied on 60 Vbeta primers (plus 13 Jbeta primers). Here immunoSEQ multiplex PCR was the method, and the copy in TCRdb shows in-frame clones only, minus some. Of some 160,000 clones in the sample, around 79% were seen once. The source is a woman aged 50 to 60 in good health and CMV-seronegative. The sequenced material came from PBMCs. V usage is TRBV6-6 and J usage is TRBJ1-5, with D perhaps matching TRBD1 (6 bases). DNA for the CDR3: TGTGCCAGCACCCACAGGGAAATACGAAGCAATCAGCCCCAGCATTTT. Translating gives CASTHREIRSNQPQHF.